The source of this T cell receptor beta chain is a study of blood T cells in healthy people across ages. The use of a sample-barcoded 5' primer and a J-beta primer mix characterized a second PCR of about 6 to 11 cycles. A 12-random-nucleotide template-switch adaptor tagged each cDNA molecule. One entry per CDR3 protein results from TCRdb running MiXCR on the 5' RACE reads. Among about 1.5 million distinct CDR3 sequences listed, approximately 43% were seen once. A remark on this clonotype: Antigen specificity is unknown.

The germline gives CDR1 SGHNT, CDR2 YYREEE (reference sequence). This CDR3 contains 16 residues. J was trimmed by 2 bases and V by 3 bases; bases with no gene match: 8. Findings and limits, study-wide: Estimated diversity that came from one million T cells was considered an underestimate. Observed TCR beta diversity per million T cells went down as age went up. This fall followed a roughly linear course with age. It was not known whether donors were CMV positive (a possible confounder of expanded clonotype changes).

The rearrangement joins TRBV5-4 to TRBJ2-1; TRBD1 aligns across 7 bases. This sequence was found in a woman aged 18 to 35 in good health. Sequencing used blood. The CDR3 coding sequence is TGTGCCAGCAGCTCCCCGTCGGGACAGCCCTACAATGAGCAGTTCTTC. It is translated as CASSSPSGQPYNEQFF.